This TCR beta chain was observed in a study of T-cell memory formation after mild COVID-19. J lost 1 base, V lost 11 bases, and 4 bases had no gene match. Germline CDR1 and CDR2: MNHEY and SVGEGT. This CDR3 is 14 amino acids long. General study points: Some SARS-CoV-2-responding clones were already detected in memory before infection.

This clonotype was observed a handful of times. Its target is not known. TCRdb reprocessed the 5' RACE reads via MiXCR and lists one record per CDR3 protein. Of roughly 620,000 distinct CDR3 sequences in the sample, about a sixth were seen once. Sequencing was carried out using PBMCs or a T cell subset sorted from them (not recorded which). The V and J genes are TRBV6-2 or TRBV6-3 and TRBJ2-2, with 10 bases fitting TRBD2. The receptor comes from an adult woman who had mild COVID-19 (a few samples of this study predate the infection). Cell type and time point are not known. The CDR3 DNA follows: TGTGCCGGAAGACTAGCGGGGAACACCGGGGAGCTGTTTTTT. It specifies CAGRLAGNTGELFF.